This record concerns one TCR beta chain sequence. Its antigen is currently unknown. One end of the junction is discordant with germline, which a read error may explain. This CDR3 contains 15 residues. CDR1 is SGHAT, CDR2 FQNNGV, per germline. This sample stems from a study of tumor-infiltrating lymphocytes in primary liver carcinoma. The investigators made TCR beta cDNA from approximately 0.5 ug total RNA, using a constant-region primer. For TCR beta, libraries were produced by three nested multiplex PCR rounds using slightly modified ARM-PCR. TRBV1-TRBV30 forward primers paired with a C-beta reverse primer drove the first two PCR rounds, around 10 cycles each. A single record per CDR3 protein comes from TCRdb applying MiXCR to the multiplex PCR reads. The sample consists of 95,000 to 150,000 distinct CDR3 sequences, around 65% of them appearing once. The tissue used was unsorted bulk material of 20-30 mg. RNA and DNA were co-extracted from it with the AllPrep DNA/RNA mini kit.

Points from the study as a whole: The top-250-clone fraction was significantly higher in tumors than in blood (p = 0.039).

V usage is TRBV11-2 and J usage is TRBJ1-2, with unresolved D. The sequence was collected from a woman aged 55-69 years with primary liver carcinoma and hepatitis B virus infection. The sequenced sample was tumor-adjacent normal liver tissue. The CDR3 region has the DNA TGTACCAGCAGCTTAGACCCAGGTGCCAACTATGGTTACACCTTC. This codes for CTSSLDPGANYGYTF.